Sequencing of this T cell receptor (beta chain) was carried out in a study of patients and donors after allogeneic stem cell transplantation. This clonotype showed up just a few times. MiXCR was run by TCRdb on the RT-PCR reads, yielding one entry per CDR3 protein. The table has about 400,000 distinct CDR3 sequences, roughly 17% seen once. The sequenced sample consisted of blood, either unsorted or a sorted T cell fraction (not recorded which). This receptor was obtained from a human donor who was either an allogeneic HSCT recipient or a stem cell or donor lymphocyte infusion donor (not recorded which). It is not recorded whose cells these are; they may come from a transplant donor.

CDR3 residues: CASSFGLAGAYTGELFF. For the CDR3, the DNA is TGCGCCAGCAGCTTCGGACTAGCGGGAGCGTACACCGGGGAGCTGTTTTTT. This chain uses TRBV5-1 with TRBJ2-2, with 13 bases aligning to TRBD2. Looked up from germline, CDR1 is SGHRS and CDR2 is YFSETQ. The length of the CDR3 is 17 residues. The junction had 4 bases not matched to a gene; V was cut back by 2 bases and J by 3 bases.